This TCR beta chain is drawn from a study of monozygotic twins with inflammatory bowel disease. Of note for this clonotype: As yet, its antigen is unknown.

Overall study findings and caveats: It was observed that concordant and discordant twins did not differ in repertoire similarity, possibly given limited power.

TCRdb reanalyzed the 5' RACE reads and collapses them to one entry per CDR3 protein, without DNA. The listing records some 160,000 distinct CDR3 sequences. This CDR3 spans 15 amino acids. From germline, CDR1 is SGDLS and CDR2 YYNGEE. The chain recombines TRBV9 with TRBJ2-3; TCRdb selects TRBD2, and the lack of DNA leaves this call unchecked. Sequencing was carried out using blood. The clonotype comes from a human donor with ulcerative colitis or Crohn's disease, or a healthy co-twin of an affected twin (not recorded which). CDR3 amino acids: CASSPTSGRTDTQYF.